The 7 T cell receptor beta chains below were found in one sample sequenced in a study of OX40 agonist ivuxolimab in advanced cancers. Sequenced by immunoSEQ multiplex PCR; TCRdb stores in-frame clones only, minus some. The table lists about 35,000 clones, 70% to 85% of them singletons. The source material was CD4+ or CD8+ T cells sorted from blood, sampled in a trial of the OX40 agonist ivuxolimab. The source is an adult with an advanced solid tumor such as melanoma, head and neck, liver or kidney cancer.

The chain recombines TRBV19 with TRBJ1-6; 8 bases align to TRBD1. V gave up 3 bases and J gave up 10 bases; unmatched junction bases: 8. The CDR3 has 15 amino acids. Per the germline V gene, CDR1 is LNHDA and CDR2 is SQIVND (reference sequence). The CDR3 reads CASSIQTGDGSPLHF. The CDR3 DNA sequence: TGTGCCAGTAGTATCCAGACAGGGGACGGGTCACCCCTCCACTTT.

V and J are TRBV6-5 and TRBJ1-5; D call uncertain. V was trimmed by 8 bases and J by 4 bases, leaving 3 bases between them. Germline loops: CDR1 MNHEY, CDR2 SVGAGI. This CDR3 contains 10 residues. For the CDR3, the DNA is TGTGCCAGCGGGAATCAGCCCCAGCATTTT. This codes for CASGNQPQHF.

The chain recombines TRBV19 with TRBJ1-2; D possibly corresponds to TRBD1 (5 bases). Germline lookup yields CDR1 LNHDA and CDR2 SQIVND (reference sequence). The CDR3 has 14 residues. V lost 1 base and J lost 2, with 8 bases in between. As DNA, the CDR3 is TGTGCCAGTAGTATAGGACAGAGCAACTATGGCTACACCTTC. The encoded protein is CASSIGQSNYGYTF.

The rearrangement joins TRBV21-1 to TRBJ1-6. TRBV21-1 has pseudogene status. CDR3 length: 9 amino acids. Here the CDR3 reads CASPGQLHF. Here the CDR3 DNA reads TGTGCCAGCCCCGGGCAACTCCACTTT.

The V call is TRBV13, the J call TRBJ2-5; D tentatively reads TRBD1 or TRBD2 (5 bases each). CDR1 PRHDT and CDR2 FYEKMQ come from the germline V gene (reference sequence). CDR3 length: 14 residues. V lost 5 bases to trimming and J lost 5 bases, with 15 bases between them. The CDR3 nucleotides read TGTGCCAGCAGCCTGGGACGGACTGGGGAGACCCAGTACTTC. It specifies CASSLGRTGETQYF.

V gene TRBV18 combines with J gene TRBJ1-6; D is perhaps TRBD1 (6 bases). Germline values: CDR1 KGHSH, CDR2 LQKENI. The CDR3 runs 16 residues. Trimming cost V 3 bases and J 7 bases, with 16 bases left between them. In DNA, the CDR3 is TGTGCCAGCTCACCGAAAACAGGGAATCCAAATTCACCCCTCCACTTT. Translating it yields CASSPKTGNPNSPLHF.

The V and J genes are TRBV18 and TRBJ2-2; D call uncertain. The germline gives CDR1 KGHSH, CDR2 LQKENI. V shed 2 bases and J shed 6 bases, with 10 bases lying between them. The CDR3 totals 14 residues. CDR3 bases: TGTGCCAGCTCACCATATTTGGGGTCCGGGGAGCTGTTTTTT. Its protein product is CASSPYLGSGELFF.